Below, one T cell receptor (beta chain) is given with its context. The CDR3 runs to 12 residues. V lost 4 bases and J 8 bases, leaving 14 bases between the germline ends. Germline assignment: CDR1 SQVTM and CDR2 ANQGSEA. The record originates from a study of Graves' ophthalmopathy and Graves' hyperthyroidism. Beta-chain TCR CDR3 regions were amplified from RNA transcripts. First-round RT-PCR used HTBI primers; second-round multiplex PCR followed. Using its own MiXCR run on the multiplex PCR reads, TCRdb lists one record per CDR3 protein. The sample has 1 million to 1.3 million distinct CDR3 sequences; about 36% are singletons.

The TCR originated in an adult man with Graves' hyperthyroidism. The chain carries TRBV29-1 and TRBJ1-2, with D perhaps matching TRBD1 (6 bases). Sequenced material: peripheral blood or thyroid tissue (not recorded which). The CDR3 nucleotides read TGCAGCGTTGTCACGGGGGCTGGCGGCTACACCTTC. It is translated as CSVVTGAGGYTF.